This T cell receptor beta chain was captured in a study of cytomegalovirus exposure and HLA in healthy donors. Study findings and constraints: The classifier reportedly diagnosed cytomegalovirus status with high specificity and sensitivity.

A note on this clone: Its antigen remains unidentified.

Trimming took 0 bases from V and 3 from J; bases not matched to a gene: 0. The germline V gene has CDR1 SGHRS and CDR2 YFSETQ. CDR3 length: 14 amino acids. Generated by immunoSEQ multiplex PCR, the TCRdb table keeps only in-frame clones and is missing some. The top ten clones hold roughly 3.3% of a sample with approximately 76,000 clones, approximately 95% of them seen once. The J gene is TRBJ1-2, the V gene TRBV5-1; 9 bases align to TRBD1. What was sequenced was PBMCs. This TCR derives from a woman aged 18 to 35 in good health and CMV-seropositive. The CDR3 DNA sequence: TGCGCCAGCAGCTTGGGGACAGGGGACTATGGCTACACCTTC. It translates to CASSLGTGDYGYTF.